Below, 9 T cell receptor beta chains from the same sample are listed, as sequenced in a study of T cell responses to AZD1222 COVID-19 vaccine. Assay: immunoSEQ multiplex PCR; the TCRdb copy retains only in-frame clones and omits some. The repertoire holds about 140,000 clones, with around 89% as singletons. Sequenced here: peripheral blood, sampled 28 days after the second AZD1222 dose. These receptor sequences come from an adult who received the AZD1222 COVID-19 vaccine.

This clone was recorded only once. The chain carries TRBV4-1 and TRBJ2-1; D ambiguous. CDR3 length: 14 residues. The germline V gene encodes CDR1 MGHRA and CDR2 YSYEKL. The V gene lost 1 base and the J gene lost 3 bases, with 7 bases spanning the gap. DNA of the CDR3: TGCGCCAGCAGCCAAGGACTTGTCTACAATGAGCAGTTCTTC. This gives the protein CASSQGLVYNEQFF.

This clone has only one observation. J is TRBJ2-3 and V is TRBV7-2; D gene unclear. This CDR3 region has 14 residues. Looked up from germline, CDR1 is SGHTA and CDR2 is FQGNSA. V lost 2 bases and J 4 bases, leaving 10 bases between the germline ends. The chain's CDR3 is CASSLNLVPDTQYF. The CDR3 DNA follows: TGTGCCAGCAGCTTAAACCTGGTCCCAGATACGCAGTATTTT. Variable domain in full (rest from reference TRBV7-2 and TRBJ2-3): GAGVSQSPSNKVTEKGKDVELRCDPISGHTALYWYRQSLGQGLEFLIYFQGNSAPDKSGLPSDRFSAERTGGSVSTLTIQRTQQEDSAVYLCASSLNLVPDTQYFGPGTRLTVL.

The chain has TRBV28 and TRBJ2-3, with 8 positions matching TRBD2. This CDR3 has 13 residues. After removal of 7 bases from V and 1 base from J, the junction contained 1 base not matched to a gene. Germline assignment: CDR1 MDHEN and CDR2 SYDVKM. The CDR3 region is CASTRGGTDTQYF. In nucleotides, the CDR3 is TGTGCCAGCACGCGGGGGGGCACAGATACGCAGTATTTT.

The chain joins TRBV11-3 to TRBJ1-4, with a weak D call TRBD1 (6 bases). The germline V and J ends were trimmed by 1 base and 0 bases, with 6 bases remaining between them. Germline lookup yields CDR1 SGHNT and CDR2 YENEEA. The CDR3 is made up of 15 amino acids. The CDR3 here is CASSLGTATNEKLFF. The CDR3 DNA follows: TGTGCCAGCAGCTTAGGGACAGCAACTAATGAAAAACTGTTTTTT. Combining the CDR3 with reference TRBV11-3 and TRBJ1-4 gives the whole variable domain EAGVVQSPRYKIIEKKQPVAFWCNPISGHNTLYWYLQNLGQGPELLIRYENEEAVDDSQLPKDRFSAERLKGVDSTLKIQPAELGDSAVYLCASSLGTATNEKLFFGSGTQLSVL.

This chain joins TRBV7-2 and TRBJ2-1; D unresolved. The CDR3 loop spans 16 amino acids. V lost 4 bases and J lost 0, with 13 bases in between. Germline-derived CDR1 and CDR2 are SGHTA and FQGNSA. CDR3 coding DNA: TGTGCCAGCAGCTCCCGAGCCCTAAGCTCCTACAATGAGCAGTTCTTC. Translated: CASSSRALSSYNEQFF.

This chain connects TRBV7-3 to TRBJ2-2, with TRBD2 matching over 7 bases. V was pared by 2 bases and J by 6 bases, with 9 bases of the junction left unmatched. CDR3 size: 16 residues. Germline assignment: CDR1 SGHTA and CDR2 FQGTGA. The CDR3 loop reads CASSLGRELSAGELFF. The DNA for the CDR3 is TGTGCCAGCAGCTTAGGGCGGGAGTTGTCGGCCGGGGAGCTGTTTTTT.

The chain carries TRBV19 and TRBJ1-1; D possibly corresponds to TRBD1 (6 bases). The length of the CDR3 is 15 residues. The germline V gene has CDR1 LNHDA and CDR2 SQIVND (reference sequence). V dropped 8 bases and J dropped 1 base, with 17 bases sitting between them. In DNA form, the CDR3 reads TGTGCCAGTCAGAAAGGGGGGGCCGAGAACACTGAAGCTTTCTTT. Its protein is CASQKGGAENTEAFF.

This rearrangement joins TRBV12-3 or TRBV12-4 to TRBJ1-2; D not resolved. V dropped 3 bases and J dropped 5 bases, with 7 bases sitting between them. The CDR3 runs 12 residues. CDR3 amino acids: CASSFKVYGYTF. The CDR3 DNA sequence: TGTGCCAGCAGTTTTAAGGTTTATGGCTACACCTTC.

This chain joins TRBV29-1 and TRBJ2-3; a possible D gene is TRBD1 (5 bases). V lost 3 bases and J lost 0, with 7 bases in between. Germline CDR1 and CDR2: SQVTM and ANQGSEA. The CDR3 spans 13 residues. The CDR3 DNA is TGCAGCGTTGACTCAGGGAGCACAGATACGCAGTATTTT. This sequence encodes CSVDSGSTDTQYF.